This TCR beta chain was sequenced during a study of cytomegalovirus exposure and HLA in healthy donors. Clones were sequenced by immunoSEQ multiplex PCR, and TCRdb holds only the in-frame ones, with some missing. The profile shows approximately 57,000 clones, approximately 93% of them singletons. The CDR3 loop spans 16 amino acids. Germline loops: CDR1 LNHNV, CDR2 YYDKDF (reference sequence). Losses at the gene ends were 0 bases for V and 4 bases for J; bases not matched to a gene: 7. This sequence joins TRBV15 and TRBJ2-3; 7 bases match TRBD2. This sequence originates from a woman between 18 and 29 years old in good health and CMV-seronegative. The sequencing input was PBMCs. The CDR3 sequence is CATSREAGRGADTQYF. DNA of the CDR3: TGTGCCACCAGCAGAGAAGCAGGGAGGGGAGCAGATACGCAGTATTTT. The complete variable domain, with remaining parts taken from reference TRBV15 and TRBJ2-3, reads DAMVIQNPRYQVTQFGKPVTLSCSQTLNHNVMYWYQQKSSQAPKLLFHYYDKDFNNEADTPDNFQSRRPNTSFCFLDIRSPGLGDTAMYLCATSREAGRGADTQYFGPGTRLTVL.